The rows below give T cell receptor beta chains drawn from one sample of a study of technical replicates of blood from a few donors. The protocol was immunoSEQ multiplex PCR, while the TCRdb copy is restricted to in-frame clones and leaves out a portion. Among 60,000 to 90,000 clones listed, around 95% were seen once. Sequencing used T cells isolated from PBMCs. Receptors were obtained from a human donor in good health. CDR3s include the opening cysteine and the closing phenylalanine or tryptophan. D genes are given only for firm matches. Size values are once, few and many counts, or a class for expanded clones, and some rows have none.

>-|TRBD1|TRBJ2-7|TRBV7-9
CASSQGQSYEQYF
TGTGCCAGCAGCCAGGGACAGTCCTACGAGCAGTACTTC
>once|TRBD1|TRBJ1-1|TRBV19
CASSIGDRPMNTEAFF
TGTGCCAGTAGTATTGGGGACAGGCCAATGAACACTGAAGCTTTCTTT
>-|-|TRBJ2-1|TRBV5-4
CASSSSDSHYNEQFF
TGTGCCAGCAGCTCCTCGGACAGCCACTACAATGAGCAGTTCTTC
>-|TRBD2|TRBJ2-2|TRBV4-1
CASSQVPSGRRSGELFF
TGCGCCAGCAGCCAAGTCCCTAGCGGGAGAAGGAGCGGGGAGCTGTTTTTT
>-|-|TRBJ1-1|TRBV10-3
CAISGSPGTEAFF
TGTGCCATCAGCGGAAGTCCGGGTACTGAAGCTTTCTTT
>-|TRBD2|TRBJ2-7|TRBV6-5
CATSGHYEQYF
TGTGCCACTAGCGGACACTACGAGCAGTACTTC
>-|TRBD1|TRBJ1-1|TRBV2
CASRPRGQGITEAFF
TGTGCCAGCAGACCCAGGGGACAGGGGATTACTGAAGCTTTCTTT
>-|TRBD2|TRBJ2-5|TRBV5-1
CASSFGLAGEETQYF
TGCGCCAGCAGCTTCGGACTAGCGGGTGAAGAGACCCAGTACTTC
>-|-|TRBJ2-1|TRBV11-2
CASSLEGQKSYNEQFF
TGTGCCAGCAGCTTAGAGGGACAAAAATCCTACAATGAGCAGTTCTTC
>-|-|TRBJ2-7|TRBV2
CASIGSGLSLEQYF
TGTGCCAGCATTGGTTCCGGACTCTCCTTGGAGCAGTACTTC
>-|-|TRBJ1-2|TRBV7-9
CASTPLPGYVRNYGYTF
TGTGCCAGCACCCCACTACCGGGGTATGTTCGGAACTATGGCTACACCTTC
>once|TRBD2|TRBJ2-5|TRBV6-5
CASSYSGLVVETQYF
TGTGCCAGCAGTTACTCGGGACTAGTGGTAGAGACCCAGTACTTC
>-|TRBD2|TRBJ2-3|TRBV11-2
CASSLGAGVPYF
TGTGCCAGCAGCTTAGGAGCGGGAGTACCGTATTTT
>-|-|TRBJ2-1|TRBV29-1
CSVPMSSSYNEQFF
TGCAGCGTTCCGATGAGTAGCTCCTACAATGAGCAGTTCTTC
>once|TRBD1|TRBJ2-5|TRBV18
CASSPGQGQQETQYF
TGTGCCAGCTCACCTGGACAGGGCCAGCAAGAGACCCAGTACTTC
>-|-|TRBJ2-1|TRBV7-9
CASSLGSGSGRNNEQFF
TGTGCCAGCAGCTTAGGCAGCGGGTCAGGGAGGAACAATGAGCAGTTCTTC
>-|TRBD1|TRBJ1-3|TRBV13
CASSQGQLSGNTIYF
TGTGCCAGCAGCCAGGGACAGCTCTCTGGAAACACCATATATTTT
>once|-|TRBJ1-4|TRBV2
CASSRIVTTNEKLFF
TGTGCCAGCAGTAGAATAGTGACAACTAATGAAAAACTGTTTTTT
>-|TRBD1|TRBJ1-4|TRBV28
CASSVTGGREKLFF
TGTGCCAGCAGTGTTACAGGGGGCCGGGAAAAACTGTTTTTT
>-|TRBD2|TRBJ2-1|TRBV18
CASSPLEMKLAGDNEQFF
TGTGCCAGCTCACCACTGGAAATGAAACTAGCGGGAGACAATGAGCAGTTCTTC
>-|TRBD1|TRBJ2-5|TRBV25-1
CASTRDSRTQYF
TGTGCCAGCACTCGGGACAGTCGGACCCAGTACTTC
>-|TRBD1|TRBJ2-1|TRBV6-5
CASSYSTGSYNEQFF
TGTGCCAGCAGTTACTCGACAGGGAGCTACAATGAGCAGTTCTTC
>-|-|TRBJ1-3|TRBV4-2
CASSQLTGVGNTIYF
TGTGCCAGCAGCCAACTAACGGGGGTCGGAAACACCATATATTTT
>-|TRBD1|TRBJ2-7|TRBV6-5
CASSYSGQGAYEQYF
TGTGCCAGCAGTTACTCGGGACAGGGGGCCTACGAGCAGTACTTC
>-|TRBD1|TRBJ2-7|TRBV9
CASSISGTASYEQYF
TGTGCCAGCAGCATCTCCGGGACAGCCAGTTACGAGCAGTACTTC
>-|-|TRBJ2-2|TRBV7-8
CASSSLRTSFTGELFF
TGTGCCAGCAGCTCCCTAAGAACTAGCTTTACCGGGGAGCTGTTTTTT
>-|-|TRBJ2-1|TRBV29-1
CSVRGGYNEQFF
TGCAGCGTTAGAGGTGGTTACAATGAGCAGTTCTTC
>-|-|TRBJ2-4|TRBV7-9
CASSSGASGNIQYF
TGTGCCAGCAGCTCGGGGGCTAGCGGAAACATTCAGTACTTC
>-|TRBD2|TRBJ2-1|TRBV7-9
CASSPSGSSYNEQFF
TGTGCCAGCAGCCCTAGCGGGAGCTCCTACAATGAGCAGTTCTTC
>once|TRBD2|TRBJ2-7|TRBV11-1
CASSLSGGIYEQYF
TGTGCCAGCAGCTTAAGCGGGGGGATCTACGAGCAGTACTTC
>-|TRBD2|TRBJ2-2|TRBV11-3
CASSLDQASGGANTGELFF
TGTGCCAGCAGCTTAGATCAAGCTAGCGGGGGGGCGAACACCGGGGAGCTGTTTTTT
>-|-|TRBJ2-2|TRBV28
CASRIGSKETGELFF
TGTGCCAGCAGGATCGGGAGTAAAGAGACCGGGGAGCTGTTTTTT
>-|TRBD1|TRBJ1-1|TRBV19
CAGRQGWDTEAFF
TGTGCCGGGAGACAGGGTTGGGACACTGAAGCTTTCTTT
>-|-|TRBJ2-3|TRBV4-2
CASSQDGRGGVTDTQYF
TGTGCCAGCAGCCAAGATGGTAGGGGGGGGGTCACAGATACGCAGTATTTT
>-|-|TRBJ1-1|TRBV13
CASSPTGRVNTEAFF
TGTGCCAGCAGCCCCACTGGGAGGGTGAACACTGAAGCTTTCTTT
>-|TRBD1|TRBJ2-2|TRBV29-1
CSVERDRGSGELFF
TGCAGCGTTGAGAGGGACAGGGGGTCCGGGGAGCTGTTTTTT
>-|TRBD2|TRBJ2-3|TRBV4-1
CASSQERAGGRTDTQYF
TGCGCCAGCAGCCAAGAGCGAGCGGGGGGGAGAACAGATACGCAGTATTTT